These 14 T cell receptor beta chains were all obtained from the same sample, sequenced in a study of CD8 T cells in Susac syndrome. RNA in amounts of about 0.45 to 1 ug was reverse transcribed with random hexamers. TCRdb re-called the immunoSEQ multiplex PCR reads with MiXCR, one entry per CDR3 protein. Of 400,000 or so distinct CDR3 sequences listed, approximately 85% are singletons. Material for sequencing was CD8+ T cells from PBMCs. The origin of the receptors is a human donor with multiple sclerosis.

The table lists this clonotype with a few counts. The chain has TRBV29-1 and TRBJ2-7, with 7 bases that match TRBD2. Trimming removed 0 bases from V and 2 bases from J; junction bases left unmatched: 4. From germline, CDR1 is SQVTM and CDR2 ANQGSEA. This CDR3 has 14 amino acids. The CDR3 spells CSVEEAGETYEQYF. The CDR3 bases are TGCAGCGTTGAAGAGGCGGGGGAAACCTACGAGCAGTACTTC.

The CDR3 sequence is CASSPRYRTDGYTF. The DNA of the CDR3 is TGTGCCAGCTCACCACGTTACAGGACAGATGGCTACACCTTC. The J gene is TRBJ1-2, the V gene TRBV18; a possible D gene is TRBD1 (6 bases). CDR3 length equals 14 residues. Trimming shortened V by 1 base and J by 6 bases, and 12 bases separated the two germline ends. Germline CDR1 KGHSH, CDR2 LQKENI.

The CDR3 coding sequence is TGTGCCACCAGGGAGGGATCCTATGGCTACACCTTC. It yields the protein CATREGSYGYTF. The chain uses TRBV6-1 and TRBJ1-2; D may be TRBD1 (5 bases). The V gene lost 10 bases and the J gene lost 4 bases, with 13 bases spanning the gap. The CDR3 loop spans 12 amino acids. Germline CDR1 and CDR2: MNHNS and SASEGT.

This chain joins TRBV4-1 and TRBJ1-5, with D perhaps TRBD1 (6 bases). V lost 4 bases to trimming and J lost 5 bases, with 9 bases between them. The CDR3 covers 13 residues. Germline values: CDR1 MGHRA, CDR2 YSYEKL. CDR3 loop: CASSPGVHQPQHF. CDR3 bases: TGCGCCAGCAGCCCAGGGGTCCATCAGCCCCAGCATTTT.

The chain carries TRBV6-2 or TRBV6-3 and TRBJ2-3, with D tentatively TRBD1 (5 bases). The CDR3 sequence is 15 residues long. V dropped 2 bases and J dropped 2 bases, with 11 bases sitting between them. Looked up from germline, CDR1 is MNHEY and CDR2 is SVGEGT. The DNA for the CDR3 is TGTGCCAGCAGTTACCTCGCGACAGACACAGATACGCAGTATTTT. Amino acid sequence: CASSYLATDTDTQYF.

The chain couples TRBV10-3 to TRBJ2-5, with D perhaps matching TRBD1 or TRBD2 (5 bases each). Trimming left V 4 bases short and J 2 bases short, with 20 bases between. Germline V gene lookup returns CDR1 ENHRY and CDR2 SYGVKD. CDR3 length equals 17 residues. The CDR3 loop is CAISGAVRDQFQETQYF. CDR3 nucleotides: TGTGCCATCAGTGGAGCTGTCCGGGACCAATTTCAAGAGACCCAGTACTTC.

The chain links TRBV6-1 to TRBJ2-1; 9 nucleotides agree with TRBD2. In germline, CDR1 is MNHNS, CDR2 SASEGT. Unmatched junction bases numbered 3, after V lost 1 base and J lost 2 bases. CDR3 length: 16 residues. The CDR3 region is CASSEEAGGPYNEQFF. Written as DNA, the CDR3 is TGTGCCAGCAGTGAAGAGGCGGGAGGGCCCTACAATGAGCAGTTCTTC.

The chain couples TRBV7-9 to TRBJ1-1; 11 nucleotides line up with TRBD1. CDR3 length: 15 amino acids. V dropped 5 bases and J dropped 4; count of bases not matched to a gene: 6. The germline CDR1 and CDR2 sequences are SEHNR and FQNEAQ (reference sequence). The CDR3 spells CASSPRTGGGTEAFF. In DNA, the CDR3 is TGTGCCAGCAGCCCCAGGACAGGGGGCGGCACTGAAGCTTTCTTT.

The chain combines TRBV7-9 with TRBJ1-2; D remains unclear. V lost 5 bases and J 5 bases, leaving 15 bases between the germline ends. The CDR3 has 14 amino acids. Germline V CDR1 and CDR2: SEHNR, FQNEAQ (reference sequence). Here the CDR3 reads CASSPPGSRYGYTF. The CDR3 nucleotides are TGTGCCAGCAGCCCGCCGGGAAGTAGGTATGGCTACACCTTC. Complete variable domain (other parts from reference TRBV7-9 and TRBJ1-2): DTGVSQNPRHKITKRGQNVTFRCDPISEHNRLYWYRQTLGQGPEFLTYFQNEAQLEKSRLLSDRFSAERPKGSFSTLEIQRTEQGDSAMYLCASSPPGSRYGYTFGSGTRLTVV.

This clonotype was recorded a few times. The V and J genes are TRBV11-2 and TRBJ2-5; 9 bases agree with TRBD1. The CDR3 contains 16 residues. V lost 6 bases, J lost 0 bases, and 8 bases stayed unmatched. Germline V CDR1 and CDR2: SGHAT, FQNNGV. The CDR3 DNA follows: TGTGCCAGCAGTCATGGGACAGGGCAGAACCAAGAGACCCAGTACTTC. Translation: CASSHGTGQNQETQYF.

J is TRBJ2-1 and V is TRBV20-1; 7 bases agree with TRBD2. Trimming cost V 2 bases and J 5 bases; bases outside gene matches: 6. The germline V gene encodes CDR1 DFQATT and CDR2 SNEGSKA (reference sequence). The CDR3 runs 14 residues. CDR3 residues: CSARNYLADNEQFF. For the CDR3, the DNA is TGCAGTGCTAGAAACTACCTAGCGGACAATGAGCAGTTCTTC.

CDR3 in amino acids: CASSYVDRNEQYF. DNA for the CDR3: TGTGCCAGCAGTTACGTGGATAGGAACGAGCAGTACTTC. The J gene is TRBJ2-7, the V gene TRBV6-5; D is undetermined. Trimming left V 2 bases short and J 5 bases short, with 10 bases between. Germline assignment: CDR1 MNHEY and CDR2 SVGAGI. The CDR3 is made up of 13 amino acids.

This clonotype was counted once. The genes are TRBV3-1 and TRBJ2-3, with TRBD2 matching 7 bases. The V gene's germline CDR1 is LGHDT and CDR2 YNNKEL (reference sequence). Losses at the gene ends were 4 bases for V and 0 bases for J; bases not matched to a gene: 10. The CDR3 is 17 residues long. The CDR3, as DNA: TGTGCCAGCAGCCTCGAAACGACTAGCCTGAGCACAGATACGCAGTATTTT. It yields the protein CASSLETTSLSTDTQYF.

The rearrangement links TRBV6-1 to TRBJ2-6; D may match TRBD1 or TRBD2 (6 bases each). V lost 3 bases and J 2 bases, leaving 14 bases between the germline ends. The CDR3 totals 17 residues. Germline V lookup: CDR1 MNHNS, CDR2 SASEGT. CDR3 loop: CASSERSGGPGANVLTF. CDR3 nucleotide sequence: TGTGCCAGCAGTGAGAGATCCGGGGGCCCTGGGGCCAACGTCCTGACTTTC.